A selection of T cell receptor beta chains follows, all from one sample in a study of T cell repertoires in cytomegalovirus infection. For these TCRs, the target antigens are not known. A single record per CDR3 protein comes from TCRdb applying MiXCR to the reads. The data hold about 570,000 distinct CDR3 sequences, with about 39% observed a single time. The specimen comprised cultured PBMCs, sampled from culture after CMV antigen stimulation. All receptors come from a human donor in good health (CMV status not recorded). Some clones in this sample may be carry-over from other donors' samples. The CDR3 runs from the conserved cysteine through the conserved F or W. The D gene is left open where the match is weak. Only some rows state a clone size, as once, few, many or a class for expanded clones.

NA TRBJ1-2 NA TRBV7-8 TGTGCCAGCAGCTTAGTCGGCCGCGGGGATGGCTACACCTTC CASSLVGRGDGYTF
NA TRBJ2-3 NA TRBV27 TGTGCCAGCAGTCCCTACTACCGGGCGGGGGCCCGGCGCCGGGGCACAGATACGCAGTATTTT CASSPYYRAGARRRGTDTQYF
few TRBJ1-5 NA TRBV2 TGTGCCAGCAGTGACCTCCGACTGGAAAGCTTCAATCAGCCCCAGCATTTT CASSDLRLESFNQPQHF
NA TRBJ1-3 TRBD1 TRBV5-3 TGTGCCAGCAGCTTGGAGGGGGCTGACACCATATATTTT CASSLEGADTIYF
many TRBJ1-5 NA TRBV6-1 TGTGCCAGCAGCTTACTAAAGGGAGGGACTCAGCCCCAGCATTTT CASSLLKGGTQPQHF
few TRBJ1-1 NA TRBV6-1 TGTGCCAGCAGTGAAAAGGCAGGCCTTACCGAAGCTTTCTTT CASSEKAGLTEAFF
NA TRBJ1-1 NA TRBV2 TGTGCCAGCCACCAGGGCATCAGGGACACTGAAGCTTTCTTT CASHQGIRDTEAFF
few TRBJ1-1 TRBD1 TRBV5-5 TGTGCCAGCAGCTTTTACAGGGGTAATTCGGGAAACACTGAAGCTTTCTTT CASSFYRGNSGNTEAFF
few TRBJ2-1 NA TRBV6-1 TGTGCCAGCTCGCCCGGGATTTCGGTAAGGGAGCAGTTCTTC CASSPGISVREQFF
NA TRBJ1-2 NA TRBV12-3/TRBV12-4 TGTGCCAGCAGGAGACAGATCTATGGCTACACCTTC CASRRQIYGYTF
few TRBJ2-2 TRBD1 TRBV29-1 TGCAGCGTTGAGGGGACAGGGGGAGCGGTTGGGACCGGGGAGCTGTTTTTT CSVEGTGGAVGTGELFF
many TRBJ2-3 NA TRBV7-2 TGTGCCAGCAACAGACAGGGCACAGATACGCAGTATTTT CASNRQGTDTQYF
NA TRBJ1-6 TRBD1 TRBV19 TGTGCCAGTAGGGACAGGGACCTTAATTCACCCCTCCACTTT CASRDRDLNSPLHF
few TRBJ2-1 TRBD2 TRBV7-6 TGTGCCAGCAGCTCCCCGGGGACTAGCATTGAGCAGTTCTTC CASSSPGTSIEQFF
once TRBJ2-1 NA TRBV10-3 TGTGCCATCAGCTCCAGCTCCTACAATGAGCAGTTCTTC CAISSSSYNEQFF
NA TRBJ1-6 NA TRBV7-2 TGTGCCAGCCGCTCAACGGGGAACTCCTATAATTCACCCCTCCACTTT CASRSTGNSYNSPLHF
once TRBJ2-7 NA TRBV20-1 TGCAGTGCAGTCCAGGGGACCTACGAGCAGTACTTC CSAVQGTYEQYF
NA TRBJ1-1 TRBD1 TRBV12-3/TRBV12-4 TGTGCCAGCAGTACACAGGGGGCGAGGACTGAAGCTTTCTTT CASSTQGARTEAFF
NA TRBJ2-5 NA TRBV7-9 TGTGCCAGCAGCCAACTAGAGGTGGAGACCCAGTACTTC CASSQLEVETQYF
once TRBJ2-5 NA TRBV15 TGTGCCACCAGCGGACCTAGAGAGACCCAGTACTTC CATSGPRETQYF
NA TRBJ2-1 TRBD2 TRBV7-6 TGTGCCAGCAGCGGGGGGGAATACAATGAGCAGTTCTTC CASSGGEYNEQFF
NA TRBJ2-5 NA TRBV6-1 TGTGCCAGCAATGGGGGGGCGGAAGAGACCCAGTACTTC CASNGGAEETQYF
NA TRBJ1-1 NA TRBV15 TGTGCCACCACCCCTTCTATGAACACTGAAGCTTTCTTT CATTPSMNTEAFF
NA TRBJ1-2 NA TRBV30 TGTGCCTGGAGGGGGAACTATGGCTACACCTTC CAWRGNYGYTF
NA TRBJ2-1 TRBD2 TRBV5-1 TGCGCCAGCAGTAACCCCACCAGGCGGGAGTCGTCCTACAATGAGCAGTTCTTC CASSNPTRRESSYNEQFF
few TRBJ2-7 NA TRBV7-9 TGTGCCAGCAGCTTAGAAGGAGGTGGATACGAGCAGTACTTC CASSLEGGGYEQYF
NA TRBJ1-2 NA TRBV28 TGTGCCAGCAGCTCCCGGTCTTTCTATGGCTACACCTTC CASSSRSFYGYTF
NA TRBJ1-1 NA TRBV24-1 TGTGCCACCAGTGATTGGGACGAGGGTGAAGCTTTCTTT CATSDWDEGEAFF
NA TRBJ1-2 NA TRBV19 TGTGCCAGTAGTATATCTGGGACACCGATCTATGGCTACACCTTC CASSISGTPIYGYTF
NA TRBJ2-5 NA TRBV4-2 TGTGCCAGCAGCCAAGATGGGTACCAAGAGACCCAGTACTTC CASSQDGYQETQYF
NA TRBJ2-3 TRBD2 TRBV27 TGTGCCAGCAGTTTCGGGACTAGCGGGAAAGGAGATACGCAGTATTTT CASSFGTSGKGDTQYF
few TRBJ2-3 NA TRBV7-2 TGTGCCAGCAGCCCCGAGGCGGACACAGATACGCAGTATTTT CASSPEADTDTQYF
NA TRBJ2-1 NA TRBV15 TGTGCCACCGGTGTAAATCCTATCAAAGCCCGATCCTACAATGAGCAGTTCTTC CATGVNPIKARSYNEQFF
few TRBJ1-2 NA TRBV19 TGTGCCAGTATTCCGGGCGGGGGAGCGGTCTATGGCTACACCTTC CASIPGGGAVYGYTF
few TRBJ1-3 TRBD1 TRBV7-2 TGTGCCAGCAGCTTATGGGACAGCTCTGGAAACACCATATATTTT CASSLWDSSGNTIYF
NA TRBJ2-6 NA TRBV12-3/TRBV12-4 TGTGCCAGCAGCCCGGGGCCAAACTCTGGGGCCAACGTCCTGACTTTC CASSPGPNSGANVLTF
few TRBJ2-3 NA TRBV2 TGTGCCAGCAGTTTACGGATTTCTAGCACAGATACGCAGTATTTT CASSLRISSTDTQYF